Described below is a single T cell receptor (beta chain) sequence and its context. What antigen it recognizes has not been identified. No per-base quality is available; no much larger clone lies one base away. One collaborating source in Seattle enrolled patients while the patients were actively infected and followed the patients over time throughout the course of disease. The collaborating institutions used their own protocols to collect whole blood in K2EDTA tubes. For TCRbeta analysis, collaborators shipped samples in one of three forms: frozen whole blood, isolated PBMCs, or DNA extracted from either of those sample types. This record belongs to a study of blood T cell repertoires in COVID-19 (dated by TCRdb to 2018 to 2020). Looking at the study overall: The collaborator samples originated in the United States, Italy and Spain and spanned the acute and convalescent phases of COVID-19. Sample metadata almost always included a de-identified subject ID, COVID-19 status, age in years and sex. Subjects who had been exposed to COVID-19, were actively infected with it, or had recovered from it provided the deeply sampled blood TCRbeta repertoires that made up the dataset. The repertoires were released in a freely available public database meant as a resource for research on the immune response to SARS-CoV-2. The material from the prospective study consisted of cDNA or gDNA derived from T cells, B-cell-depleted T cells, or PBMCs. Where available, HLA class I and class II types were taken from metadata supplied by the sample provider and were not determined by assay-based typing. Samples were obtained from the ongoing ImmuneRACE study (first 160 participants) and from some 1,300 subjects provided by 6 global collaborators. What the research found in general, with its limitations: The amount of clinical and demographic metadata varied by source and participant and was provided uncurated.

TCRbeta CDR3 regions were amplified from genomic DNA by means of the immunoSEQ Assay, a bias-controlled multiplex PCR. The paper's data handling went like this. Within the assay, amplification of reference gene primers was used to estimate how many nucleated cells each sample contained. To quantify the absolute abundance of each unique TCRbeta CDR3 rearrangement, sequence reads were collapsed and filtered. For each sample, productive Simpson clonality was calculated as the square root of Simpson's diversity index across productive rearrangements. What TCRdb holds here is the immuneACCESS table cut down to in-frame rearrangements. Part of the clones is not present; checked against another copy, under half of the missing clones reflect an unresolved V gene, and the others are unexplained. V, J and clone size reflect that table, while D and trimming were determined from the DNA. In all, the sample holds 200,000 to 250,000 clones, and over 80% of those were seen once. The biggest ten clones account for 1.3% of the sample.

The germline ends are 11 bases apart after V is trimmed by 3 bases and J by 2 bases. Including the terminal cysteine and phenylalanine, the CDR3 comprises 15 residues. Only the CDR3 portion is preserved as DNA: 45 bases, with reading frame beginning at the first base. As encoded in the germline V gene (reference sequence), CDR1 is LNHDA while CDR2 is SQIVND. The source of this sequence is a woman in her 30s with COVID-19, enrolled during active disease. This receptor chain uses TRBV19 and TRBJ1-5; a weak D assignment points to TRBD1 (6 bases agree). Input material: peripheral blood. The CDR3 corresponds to CASSIIPGGNQPQHF. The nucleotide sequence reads TGTGCCAGTAGTATCATTCCAGGGGGCAATCAGCCCCAGCATTTT.